The present T cell receptor (beta chain) was sequenced within a study of regulatory T cells in long-lasting Graves disease. Time point here: newly diagnosed GD, antithyroid drugs for less than 3 months. The TCR library used RNA extracted from PBMCs. The collection involved drawing approximately 9 milliliters of peripheral blood into EDTA tubes. Combining iRepertoire HTBI primers with Arm-PCR of CDR3 regions, the authors built TCR beta libraries. Per the original data handling: Identification of gene segments yielded 60 or so TRBV and 14 to 15 TRBJ across samples. TCRdb processed the multiplex PCR reads anew with MiXCR; each CDR3 protein has one entry. The V and J calls shown here were made by TCRdb, not taken from the authors' results. Of 530,000 or so distinct CDR3 sequences in the sample, around 16% were seen once. This clonotype was counted between two and nine times. The data were also submitted as part of a second study, on T cells in Graves' hyperthyroidism and ophthalmopathy. That paper adds: Newly diagnosed hyperthyroidism patients aged 18 to 65 years had disease lasting under 2 months.

The sequencing used peripheral blood mononuclear cells (PBMCs), collected at new diagnosis, from a patient treated with antithyroid drugs. This sequence originates from a man aged 18 to 29 with Graves disease.

The CDR3 loop reads CASSLGLAGTSTDTQYF. The CDR3, as DNA: TGTGCCAGCAGCCTGGGACTAGCGGGAACCTCCACAGATACGCAGTATTTT. This chain connects TRBV5-4 to TRBJ2-3; 13 positions match TRBD2. After removal of 4 bases from V and 2 bases from J, the junction contained 7 bases not matched to a gene. The V gene's germline CDR1 is SGHNT and CDR2 YYREEE (reference sequence). The CDR3 sequence is 17 residues long.